Listed below are T cell receptor beta chains from one sample, sequenced in a study of T cells in Graves' hyperthyroidism and ophthalmopathy. TCRdb re-derived calls from the multiplex PCR reads in MiXCR, one entry per CDR3 protein. The table has about 840,000 distinct CDR3 sequences, 38% seen once. Sequencing was carried out using blood. These receptors all stem from a man between 18 and 29 years old with Graves' hyperthyroidism. Each CDR3 is given with its conserved first and last residue. D genes are given only for firm matches. Only some rows state a clone size, as once, few, many or a class for expanded clones.

-	TRBJ2-2	-	TRBV7-3	TGTGCCAGCAGCTTAACGGTGTCCGGGGAGCTGTTTTTT	CASSLTVSGELFF
-	TRBJ2-5	-	TRBV5-8	TGTGCCAGCAGCTTGTTCCAGCGAGGTGGGGAGACCCAGTACTTC	CASSLFQRGGETQYF
-	TRBJ1-1	many	TRBV29-1	TGCAGCGTTGCCCGCGAGGGAGGCGTAGCTTTCTTT	CSVAREGGVAFF
-	TRBJ2-2	-	TRBV9	TGTGCCAGCAGCGTTGAGGCCCCGCCGGCGAACACCGGGGAGCTGTTTTTT	CASSVEAPPANTGELFF
-	TRBJ1-5	many	TRBV12-3/TRBV12-4	TGTGCCAGCAGTTTAGGGGGGGCAGGTAATCAGCCCCAGCATTTT	CASSLGGAGNQPQHF
TRBD2	TRBJ2-7	-	TRBV29-1	TGCAGCGTCACCCCCGGGACTAACTACGAGCAGTACTTC	CSVTPGTNYEQYF
TRBD1	TRBJ2-5	many	TRBV6-5	TGTGCCAGTAGCCGGGACAGGGGGCAAGAGACCCAGTACTTC	CASSRDRGQETQYF
TRBD1	TRBJ2-7	many	TRBV5-1	TGCGCCAGCAGCGCCGGACAGGCATACGAGCAGTACTTC	CASSAGQAYEQYF
-	TRBJ2-7	-	TRBV15	TGTGCCACCAGCAGAGTGGCGGGGGCGGAAGAGCAGTACTTC	CATSRVAGAEEQYF
TRBD1	TRBJ1-1	-	TRBV5-1	TGCGCCAGCAGCTGGGACAGGAAGGGCAACACTGAAGCTTTCTTT	CASSWDRKGNTEAFF
TRBD1	TRBJ1-2	-	TRBV20-1	TGCAGTGCTAGATCGACAGGGGCCCTCCCGCGGTATGGCTACACCTTC	CSARSTGALPRYGYTF
-	TRBJ1-5	many	TRBV12-3/TRBV12-4	TGTGCCAGCAGTTCCTCAGTGGGCCAGCCCCAGCATTTT	CASSSSVGQPQHF
TRBD1	TRBJ1-1	many	TRBV9	TGTGCCAGCAGCGTCGGCGCCGGGACAGGGAGAGAAGCTTTCTTT	CASSVGAGTGREAFF
TRBD1	TRBJ1-1	many	TRBV20-1	TGCAGTGCTAACAGGGGACTGAACACTGAAGCTTTCTTT	CSANRGLNTEAFF
-	TRBJ1-4	-	TRBV9	TGTGCCAGCAGCCCAGGGCGGGGGTCGATTAATGAAAAACTGTTTTTT	CASSPGRGSINEKLFF
-	TRBJ1-2	-	TRBV5-1	TGCGCCAGCAGCTTGACGGACTACAGCTATGGCTACACCTTC	CASSLTDYSYGYTF
-	TRBJ2-7	-	TRBV29-1	TGCAGCATGGACGGCTACGAGCAGTACTTC	CSMDGYEQYF
-	TRBJ2-6	-	TRBV6-6	TGTGCCAGCAGTGATAAGGCAGGGTCCGGGGCCAACGTCCCGACTTTC	CASSDKAGSGANVPTF
-	TRBJ2-5	few	TRBV2	TGTGCCAGCAGTGAAAACGAATATAAACCCCAGTACTTC	CASSENEYKPQYF
-	TRBJ1-5	-	TRBV20-1	TGCAGTGCTAGAGGGCTCGGGGGCTTTGCGCAGCCCCAGCATTTT	CSARGLGGFAQPQHF
-	TRBJ2-2	-	TRBV5-1	TGCGCCAGCAGAGCACCGGGGGGCGTCGGGGAGCTGTTTTTT	CASRAPGGVGELFF
-	TRBJ2-7	many	TRBV5-1	TGCGCCAGCAGCTTGGGGACTAACCCTATCTACGAGCAGTACTTC	CASSLGTNPIYEQYF
-	TRBJ2-5	-	TRBV7-6	TGTGCCAGCAGCTACAGGGACCGATCGGAGACCCAGTACTTC	CASSYRDRSETQYF
-	TRBJ1-4	-	TRBV6-5	TGTGCCAGCAGTTACTCCCGGCTGGCAGGGAGGGATAATGAAAAACTGTTTTTT	CASSYSRLAGRDNEKLFF
-	TRBJ2-5	few	TRBV7-2	TGTGCCAGCAGCCCCACCTGGAGGGGGGCAAGGGAGACCCAGTACTTC	CASSPTWRGARETQYF
-	TRBJ2-5	few	TRBV10-3	TGTGCCATCAGTGAGTCCGGGGGCGCGGAGACCCAGTACTTC	CAISESGGAETQYF
-	TRBJ1-5	-	TRBV11-3	TGTGCCAGCAGCTTAAAGCGAACAGGTCTTTTAGGCAATCAGCCCCAGCATTTT	CASSLKRTGLLGNQPQHF
TRBD1	TRBJ2-5	-	TRBV10-3	TGTGCCAGCAACTTATTCCCGACAGGGCAAGAGACCCAGTACTTC	CASNLFPTGQETQYF
-	TRBJ2-7	-	TRBV2	TGTGCCAGCACCGAGGGAGTTCCCGAGCAGTACTTC	CASTEGVPEQYF
-	TRBJ2-7	-	TRBV6-5	TGTGCCAGCAGTCGAACCGGCCAAAGGGGCGAGCAGTACTTC	CASSRTGQRGEQYF
TRBD1	TRBJ2-5	-	TRBV20-1	TGCAGTGCTAGAGATCAGACAGGGATGTACCAAGAGACCCAGTACTTC	CSARDQTGMYQETQYF
-	TRBJ1-5	few	TRBV20-1	TGCAGTGCTAGAGACGGCCCTAGCAATCAGCCCCAGCATTTT	CSARDGPSNQPQHF
-	TRBJ2-2	-	TRBV19	TGTGCCAGTAGTAGAAATGGGGGGACCGGGGAGCTGTTTTTT	CASSRNGGTGELFF
TRBD1	TRBJ1-5	once	TRBV24-1	TGTGCCAGCAGTACCACCCGGGACAGGCAGCCCCAGCATTTT	CASSTTRDRQPQHF
TRBD1	TRBJ2-7	-	TRBV7-3	TGTGCCAGCAGCTGCGACAGGGCCTACGAGCAGTACTTC	CASSCDRAYEQYF
-	TRBJ2-7	-	TRBV7-2	TGTGCCAGCAGCTTCTCAGATAAGAGGTCCTACGAGCAGTACTTC	CASSFSDKRSYEQYF
TRBD1	TRBJ2-7	-	TRBV7-8	TGTGCCAGCAGCTTAGTGACAGGGACCCCTCAGCAGTACTTC	CASSLVTGTPQQYF
-	TRBJ2-2	-	TRBV7-2	TGTGCCAGCAGCTTAGCCCAGGGGCTGAACACCGGGGAGCTGTTTTTT	CASSLAQGLNTGELFF
-	TRBJ1-1	-	TRBV10-3	TGTGCCATCAGTGAGGGGGGGGAGGGTACTGAAGCTTTCTTT	CAISEGGEGTEAFF
-	TRBJ1-5	few	TRBV20-1	TGCAGTGCCCTAACCAGTGGGATTGGCAATCAGCCCCAGCATTTT	CSALTSGIGNQPQHF
TRBD2	TRBJ2-5	-	TRBV7-2	TGTGCCAGCAGCGGGACTAGCGGTCGGGAGACCCAGTACTTC	CASSGTSGRETQYF
TRBD1	TRBJ1-5	few	TRBV6-6	TGTGCCAGCACCTTGACAGGGGCCAATCAGCCCCAGCATTTT	CASTLTGANQPQHF
TRBD2	TRBJ2-7	-	TRBV25-1	TGTGCCAGCAGTGGCCGGGAGGTGTCCGAGCAGTACTTC	CASSGREVSEQYF
TRBD1	TRBJ2-5	many	TRBV29-1	TGCAGCGTTGTGGACAGGGGTCAGACCCAGTACTTC	CSVVDRGQTQYF
TRBD1	TRBJ1-4	-	TRBV6-6	TGTGCCAGCAGTTACTTGGGACAGGGGGGTGAAAAACTGTTTTTT	CASSYLGQGGEKLFF
-	TRBJ2-5	many	TRBV10-3	TGTGCCATCAGTGAGTCGATGGGACAAGACCAAGAGACCCAGTACTTC	CAISESMGQDQETQYF
-	TRBJ1-1	many	TRBV14	TGTGCCAGCAGTCAGCAACGGTTGACTGAAGCTTTCTTT	CASSQQRLTEAFF
-	TRBJ2-2	-	TRBV2	TGTGCCGGATGGACTGGGATGAACACCGGGGAGCTGTTTTTT	CAGWTGMNTGELFF
-	TRBJ1-1	-	TRBV9	TGTGCCAGCAGACACAGGGTGGGAAACACTGAAGCTTTCTTT	CASRHRVGNTEAFF
TRBD1	TRBJ2-7	many	TRBV9	TGTGCCAGCAGCACCGACAGGGACAGCTACGAGCAGTACTTC	CASSTDRDSYEQYF
-	TRBJ2-5	many	TRBV7-9	TGTGCCAGCAGCCAGGAGCTGTACCAAGAGACCCAGTACTTC	CASSQELYQETQYF
-	TRBJ1-1	-	TRBV12-3/TRBV12-4	TGTGCCAGCAGTTTCGCCAGTTCAGGCACTGAAGCTTTCTTT	CASSFASSGTEAFF
TRBD1	TRBJ2-7	-	TRBV12-3/TRBV12-4	TGTGCCAGCAGTTACCAAGGGACAGGGGGAGGTGACGAGCAGTACTTC	CASSYQGTGGGDEQYF
TRBD1	TRBJ1-5	many	TRBV2	TGTGCCAGCAGTGAGGAGGGGGCGCGATCCCAGCCCCAGCATTTT	CASSEEGARSQPQHF